Below are 24 T cell receptor beta chains sequenced from a single sample in a study of early T cells in non-severe SARS-CoV-2 infection. TCRdb called the 5' RACE reads again in MiXCR, with one record for every CDR3 protein. The sample shows about 100,000 distinct CDR3 sequences, approximately 13% of them seen only once. Sequencing was done on a sample of whole blood. The receptors come from an adult who was a healthcare worker with PCR-confirmed SARS-CoV-2 infection or an uninfected control (not recorded which).

CDR3 nucleotide sequence: TGCGCCAGCAGCCAAGAGCCAGGAAAAAATGGAAACACCATATATTTT. Its translation is CASSQEPGKNGNTIYF. This rearrangement joins TRBV4-1 to TRBJ1-3, with D uncertain. Trimming shortened V by 0 bases and J by 3 bases, and 12 bases separated the two germline ends. The CDR3 contains 16 residues. Germline CDR1 and CDR2: MGHRA and YSYEKL.

This clonotype has just a few counts. The CDR3, as DNA: TGTGCCAGCAGTTACCAGTCCACCGGGGAGCTGTTTTTT. The encoded protein is CASSYQSTGELFF. This chain uses TRBV6-6 with TRBJ2-2; D not certain. With 2 bases removed from V and 4 bases from J, the gap between germline ends came to 5 bases. The CDR3 loop spans 13 amino acids. Germline V lookup: CDR1 MNHNY, CDR2 SVGAGI (reference sequence).

J is TRBJ1-1 and V is TRBV12-3 or TRBV12-4, with 7 bases matching TRBD1. J gave up 0 bases and V 9 bases, and 4 bases lay outside the gene matches. The CDR3 consists of 13 residues. The CDR3 loop reads CASGQVLNTEAFF. The CDR3 DNA is TGTGCCAGTGGACAGGTTTTGAACACTGAAGCTTTCTTT.

This clonotype was detected many times. The CDR3 reads CASYLDRSDEQFF. The CDR3 bases are TGCGCCAGCTACCTGGACAGGTCGGATGAGCAGTTCTTC. V is TRBV5-1 and J is TRBJ2-1; the match to TRBD1 covers 7 bases. The germline gives CDR1 SGHRS, CDR2 YFSETQ. The length of the CDR3 is 13 residues. J lost 8 bases, V lost 7 bases, and 9 bases had no gene match.

This clonotype came up a few times. The V call is TRBV11-1, the J call TRBJ1-1; D gene unclear. V dropped 5 bases and J dropped 5 bases, with 9 bases sitting between them. The germline gives CDR1 SGHAT, CDR2 FQDESV (reference sequence). This CDR3 has 12 amino acids. The CDR3 protein is CASSGPFTEAFF. The CDR3 DNA reads TGTGCCAGCAGCGGTCCCTTTACTGAAGCTTTCTTT.

The chain uses TRBV4-1 and TRBJ2-3; 10 bases are a match to TRBD1. This CDR3 region has 16 residues. V gave up 5 bases and J gave up 3 bases; unmatched junction bases: 8. CDR1 is MGHRA and CDR2 is YSYEKL in the germline V gene. CDR3: CASSLSGQGVTDTQYF. DNA of the CDR3: TGCGCCAGCAGCTTGAGTGGACAGGGGGTGACAGATACGCAGTATTTT.

This clonotype was seen many times. The chain employs TRBV5-1 and TRBJ1-2; no definite D call. The V and J ends lost 4 bases and 8 bases respectively, with 24 bases between them. The CDR3 consists of 16 residues. The germline V gene has CDR1 SGHRS and CDR2 YFSETQ. CDR3 region: CASSESSGPLLEGYTF. The CDR3, as DNA: TGCGCCAGCAGCGAGTCCAGCGGGCCCCTCCTTGAGGGCTACACCTTC. The entire variable domain, with the rest obtained from reference TRBV5-1 and TRBJ1-2, is as follows: KAGVTQTPRYLIKTRGQQVTLSCSPISGHRSVSWYQQTPGQGLQFLFEYFSETQRNKGNFPGRFSGRQFSNSRSEMNVSTLELGDSALYLCASSESSGPLLEGYTFGSGTRLTVV.

At least ten counts were recorded for this clonotype. This sequence joins TRBV6-5 and TRBJ2-3; 9 positions agree with TRBD2. The CDR3 has 18 amino acids. The ends lost 7 bases at V and 6 bases at J; junction bases unmatched: 20. The V gene's germline CDR1 is MNHEY and CDR2 SVGAGI. Written as DNA, the CDR3 is TGTGCCAGCAATCCTGCCGGGACTAGCCGGGGGACGAGGGATACGCAGTATTTT. Amino acids: CASNPAGTSRGTRDTQYF.

The genes are TRBV11-2 and TRBJ2-5; 10 nucleotides agree with TRBD1. The CDR3 totals 16 residues. V lost 1 base and J lost 2; bases outside the gene matches: 4. Germline V gene data show CDR1 as SGHAT and CDR2 as FQNNGV. CDR3 sequence reads: CASSLGQGAFQETQYF. CDR3 DNA: TGTGCCAGCAGCTTAGGACAGGGGGCATTTCAAGAGACCCAGTACTTC.

In this sample, this clonotype turned up many times. The chain carries TRBV7-8 and TRBJ2-1; maybe TRBD1 (6 bases). Between the trimmed V and J ends, which lost 5 bases and 7 bases, there was a span of 9 bases. Germline-derived CDR1 and CDR2 are SGHVS and FQNEAQ. The length of the CDR3 is 12 residues. Written as DNA, the CDR3 is TGTGCCAGCAGCGCGAGGGGGAATGAGCAGTTCTTC. It yields the protein CASSARGNEQFF. Together with reference TRBV7-8 and TRBJ2-1, the CDR3 gives the full variable domain: GAGVSQSPRYKVAKRGQDVALRCDPISGHVSLFWYQQALGQGPEFLTYFQNEAQLDKSGLPSDRFFAERPEGSVSTLKIQRTQQEDSAVYLCASSARGNEQFFGPGTRLTVL.

The genes are TRBV29-1 and TRBJ2-1, with TRBD1 matching 7 bases. CDR3 size: 15 residues. Germline V gives CDR1 SQVTM, CDR2 ANQGSEA. Trimming removed 5 bases from V and 6 bases from J; junction bases left unmatched: 13. The chain's CDR3 is CSVTGQVVGPNEQFF. CDR3 in DNA: TGCAGCGTTACCGGACAGGTCGTTGGTCCCAATGAGCAGTTCTTC.

As concerns this clonotype: A much larger clone lies one base from this, so it may be a read error. The chain combines TRBV10-2 with TRBJ2-3, with TRBD1 matching 9 bases. Germline CDR1 and CDR2: WSHSY and SAAADI. V lost 10 bases, J lost 2 bases, and 4 bases stayed unmatched. The CDR3 sequence is 13 residues long. The CDR3 bases are TGCGCCACCTGGGACAGGGCCACAGATACGCAGTATTTT. Its protein product is CATWDRATDTQYF.

This clonotype was seen at least ten times. This chain connects TRBV20-1 to TRBJ1-5; D perhaps matches TRBD1 (6 bases). CDR3 length: 14 amino acids. V gave up 5 bases and J gave up 2 bases, with 13 bases separating them. In germline, CDR1 is DFQATT, CDR2 SNEGSKA (reference sequence). CDR3 nucleotides: TGCAGTGCTTACAGGGCGGGGGGCAATCAGCCCCAGCATTTT. Protein: CSAYRAGGNQPQHF.

The chain uses TRBV2 and TRBJ1-5; D is possibly TRBD1 (5 bases). V was trimmed by 5 bases and J by 6 bases, leaving 17 bases between them. This CDR3 spans 15 amino acids. Germline V lookup: CDR1 SNHLY, CDR2 FYNNEI. The CDR3 spells CASSKRQPGSQPQHF. CDR3 in DNA: TGTGCCAGCAGTAAGAGACAGCCCGGCAGTCAGCCCCAGCATTTT.

About this clonotype: A read error is likely, as this CDR3 ends without the conserved phenylalanine or tryptophan. The chain couples TRBV6-2 or TRBV6-3 to TRBJ2-3; TRBD2 might be the D (5 bases). Trimming removed 2 bases at V and 9 bases at J, with 12 bases between. Per germline, CDR1 MNHEY and CDR2 SVGEGT. The CDR3 is 13 residues long. The CDR3 DNA reads TGTGCCAGCAGTTACCCTATTAGAGGGACGCAGTATTTG. Protein product: CASSYPIRGTQYL.

A few counts support this clonotype. The gene calls are TRBV7-2 and TRBJ2-3; 7 bases are shared with TRBD1. The V gene's germline CDR1 is SGHTA and CDR2 FQGNSA. The CDR3 extends over 16 amino acids. Germline trimming cut 4 bases from V and 2 bases from J; bases unmatched to any gene: 9. In DNA, the CDR3 is TGTGCCAGCAGCTCCCAAGGGACAGCGGTCACAGATACGCAGTATTTT. Protein sequence: CASSSQGTAVTDTQYF.

This chain joins TRBV21-1 and TRBJ2-2. TRBV21-1 corresponds to a pseudogene. The CDR3 runs 14 residues. The CDR3, as DNA: TGTGCCAGCAGCAAAGCGGGGAACACCGGGGAGCTGTTTTTT. Its translation is CASSKAGNTGELFF.

DNA of the CDR3: TGTGCCAGCAGCTTTGGAGGGATGAGGACCGGGGAGCTGTTTTTT. It translates to CASSFGGMRTGELFF. The rearrangement joins TRBV27 to TRBJ2-2; tentative D call: TRBD2 (6 bases). Trimming took 6 bases from V and 5 from J, leaving 16 bases between them. The CDR3 runs 15 residues. Germline-derived CDR1 and CDR2 are MNHEY and SMNVEV (reference sequence).

This clonotype was detected ten times or more. This rearrangement joins TRBV28 to TRBJ1-2, with 8 bases lining up with TRBD1. CDR1 is MDHEN and CDR2 is SYDVKM in the germline V gene. The CDR3 loop spans 14 amino acids. J gave up 2 bases and V 6 bases, and 5 bases lay outside the gene matches. CDR3 sequence (DNA): TGTGCCAGCAGGGTACAGGGGGGGAACTATGGCTACACCTTC. It encodes CASRVQGGNYGYTF.

This clonotype occurred many times. V is TRBV7-9 and J is TRBJ2-1; no reliable D call. V was trimmed by 6 bases and J by 10 bases, leaving 10 bases between them. This CDR3 contains 11 residues. CDR1 is SEHNR, CDR2 FQNEAQ, per germline (reference sequence). In nucleotides, the CDR3 is TGTGCCAGCAGGAATTTCTCCGAGCAGTTCTTC. As protein: CASRNFSEQFF. The full variable domain, with the rest looked up from reference TRBV7-9 and TRBJ2-1, is DTGVSQNPRHKITKRGQNVTFRCDPISEHNRLYWYRQTLGQGPEFLTYFQNEAQLEKSRLLSDRFSAERPKGSFSTLEIQRTEQGDSAMYLCASRNFSEQFFGPGTRLTVL.

At least ten counts were recorded for this clonotype. This rearrangement joins TRBV4-2 to TRBJ2-3; 8 bases map to TRBD2. The V gene end was trimmed by 5 bases and the J gene end by 6 bases; junction bases not matched to a gene: 19. Germline V gene lookup returns CDR1 LGHNA and CDR2 YNFKEQ. This CDR3 contains 18 residues. CDR3 nucleotide sequence: TGTGCCAGCAGCGCCCTTATTGACGGGGGGGCTCTCGATGATACGCAGTATTTT. Amino acids: CASSALIDGGALDDTQYF.

In its sample, this clonotype was seen a few times. The chain carries TRBV20-1 and TRBJ2-3; tentative D call: TRBD2 (6 bases). The CDR3 spans 11 residues. Per germline, CDR1 DFQATT and CDR2 SNEGSKA (reference sequence). The germline V and J ends were trimmed by 5 bases and 7 bases, with 10 bases remaining between them. The CDR3 DNA reads TGCAGTGCTGGGACTGTTAATACGCAGTATTTT. Translation: CSAGTVNTQYF.

The chain recombines TRBV4-3 with TRBJ2-3; 7 bases line up with TRBD2. Germline values: CDR1 LGHNA, CDR2 YSLEER. This CDR3 is built from 15 residues. Germline trimming cut 0 bases from V and 4 bases from J; bases unmatched to any gene: 4. The CDR3 reads CASSQDVLAADTQYF. The CDR3 nucleotides are TGCGCCAGCAGCCAAGATGTCCTAGCGGCAGATACGCAGTATTTT.

This clonotype was observed many times. The chain has TRBV11-2 and TRBJ1-1, with D hard to call. This CDR3 is built from 14 residues. With 3 bases removed from V and 4 bases from J, the gap between germline ends came to 12 bases. CDR1 SGHAT and CDR2 FQNNGV come from the germline V gene. CDR3 sequence reads: CASSLEGLVTEAFF. The CDR3 region has the DNA TGTGCCAGCAGCTTGGAAGGGTTGGTCACTGAAGCTTTCTTT.